Below are 13 T cell receptor beta chains sequenced from a single sample in a study of blood T cells in healthy people across ages. Using a J-beta primer mix together with a sample-barcoded 5' primer, a second PCR was run for about 6 to 12 cycles. A single record per CDR3 protein comes from TCRdb applying MiXCR to the 5' RACE reads. The sample consists of fewer than 1,200,000 distinct CDR3 sequences, almost 25% of them appearing once. These same records also appear under a second study, on T cells of mothers and their children.

The sequencing input was blood. These receptors came from a girl aged 2 to 9 in good health.

CDR3 amino acids: CSAREGAGATSPLHF. CDR3 bases: TGCAGTGCTAGAGAAGGAGCGGGGGCCACGTCACCCCTCCACTTT. The chain couples TRBV20-1 to TRBJ1-6, with D perhaps TRBD1 (6 bases). The V end lost 0 bases, the J end lost 10 bases, and 16 bases lay between the germline ends. CDR1 and CDR2 (germline): DFQATT, SNEGSKA (reference sequence). The CDR3 totals 15 residues.

This clonotype was detected once. J is TRBJ1-2 and V is TRBV29-1; 8 bases align to TRBD1. Per germline, CDR1 SQVTM and CDR2 ANQGSEA. With V trimmed by 4 bases and J by 7 bases, 5 bases remained unmatched. The CDR3 is 12 residues long. The CDR3 reads CSVAQGASGYTF. The CDR3 nucleotides read TGCAGCGTTGCCCAGGGGGCTTCTGGCTACACCTTC.

This clonotype was seen ten or more times. The chain has TRBV28 and TRBJ2-5; 13 bases are a match to TRBD2. The end of the DNA aligns better with TRBJ2-7, so the J call may be wrong. The CDR3 has 16 amino acids. Germline assignment: CDR1 MDHEN and CDR2 SYDVKM. The CDR3 is CASSLRLAGGPYEQYF. The CDR3 DNA follows: TGTGCCAGCAGTTTAAGACTAGCGGGAGGCCCCTACGAGCAGTACTTC.

This clonotype came up once. The CDR3 sequence is CASSLFLQEPGDTQYF. The CDR3 DNA is TGTGCCAGCAGCCTGTTCCTACAGGAGCCAGGGGATACGCAGTATTTT. The chain links TRBV7-2 to TRBJ2-3; tentatively, D is TRBD1 (5 bases). CDR1 and CDR2 (germline): SGHTA, FQGNSA. The CDR3 extends over 16 amino acids. V lost 5 bases to trimming and J lost 6 bases, with 21 bases between them. Full variable domain (rest looked up from reference TRBV7-2 and TRBJ2-3): GAGVSQSPSNKVTEKGKDVELRCDPISGHTALYWYRQSLGQGLEFLIYFQGNSAPDKSGLPSDRFSAERTGGSVSTLTIQRTQQEDSAVYLCASSLFLQEPGDTQYFGPGTRLTVL.

This clonotype appeared a few times. V and J are TRBV11-1 and TRBJ1-4; 7 bases match TRBD1. The CDR3 covers 12 residues. V lost 5 bases to trimming and J lost 12 bases; unmatched junction nucleotides: 6. Germline-derived CDR1 and CDR2 are SGHAT and FQDESV (reference sequence). The CDR3 here is CASSPDRNQLFF. As DNA, the CDR3 is TGTGCCAGCAGCCCGGACAGGAATCAACTGTTTTTT.

The table lists this clonotype with a few counts. The chain combines TRBV28 with TRBJ2-5; D is undetermined. This CDR3 has 17 residues. V lost 6 bases and J lost 1, with 21 bases in between. The germline V gene has CDR1 MDHEN and CDR2 SYDVKM. CDR3 nucleotides: TGTGCCAGCAGCTCGATAGAGGCCAGGTTATCCCAAGAGACCCAGTACTTC. Encoded protein: CASSSIEARLSQETQYF.

This clonotype was observed a few times. The genes are TRBV3-1 and TRBJ2-7; 7 nucleotides match TRBD1. The CDR3 length is 14 residues. With 0 bases clipped from V and 4 bases from J, the junction kept 3 bases outside the gene matches. CDR1 and CDR2 from the germline V gene are LGHDT and YNNKEL (reference sequence). The CDR3 bases are TGTGCCAGCAGCCAAGATTCCAGGGGGTACGAGCAGTACTTC. The encoded protein is CASSQDSRGYEQYF.

This clonotype appeared a few times. CDR3 sequence: CASSQDIGAYEQYF. In DNA, the CDR3 is TGCGCCAGCAGCCAGGATATTGGGGCGTACGAGCAGTACTTC. The chain has TRBV4-3 and TRBJ2-7; D possibly corresponds to TRBD1 (5 bases). The CDR3 sequence is 14 residues long. Trimming stripped 3 bases from V and 4 bases from J, with 13 bases between. The germline V gene encodes CDR1 LGHNA and CDR2 YSLEER.

V is TRBV6-5 and J is TRBJ2-4; no reliable D call. The germline V gene has CDR1 MNHEY and CDR2 SVGAGI. V lost 4 bases and J lost 6, with 10 bases in between. The CDR3 loop spans 13 amino acids. This chain's CDR3 is CASSSSMVNIQYF. CDR3 DNA sequence: TGTGCCAGCAGTTCGAGTATGGTAAACATTCAGTACTTC.

The chain has TRBV7-8 and TRBJ2-2; unclear D gene. V was cut by 2 bases and J by 5 bases, with 18 bases left in between. CDR1 and CDR2 (germline): SGHVS, FQNEAQ. CDR3 length: 17 amino acids. The DNA for the CDR3 is TGTGCCAGCAGCTTATTTCTGACGAGGAGTAGGACCGGGGAGCTGTTTTTT. This gives the protein CASSLFLTRSRTGELFF.

The sample holds a few counts of this clonotype. V is TRBV6-5 and J is TRBJ1-5; D might be TRBD1 (6 bases). The CDR3 covers 18 residues. Germline CDR1 and CDR2: MNHEY and SVGAGI. The V and J ends lost 7 bases and 6 bases respectively, with 28 bases between them. The DNA of the CDR3 is TGTGCCAGCATTAATCGGTCGTGGGGACATCCTCGTTTTCAGCCCCAGCATTTT. This codes for CASINRSWGHPRFQPQHF.

This chain links TRBV5-1 with TRBJ2-7; TRBD1 matches 9 bases. This CDR3 spans 13 amino acids. CDR1 and CDR2 from the germline V gene are SGHRS and YFSETQ. Germline trimming cut 3 bases from V and 7 bases from J; bases unmatched to any gene: 5. Here the CDR3 reads CASSSQGAWEQYF. Here the CDR3 DNA reads TGCGCCAGCAGCTCACAGGGGGCATGGGAGCAGTACTTC.

Ten or more counts support this clonotype. The rearrangement links TRBV19 to TRBJ1-1; D call uncertain. The V end lost 9 bases, the J end lost 4 bases, and 12 bases lay between the germline ends. The germline V gene has CDR1 LNHDA and CDR2 SQIVND (reference sequence). The CDR3 runs 12 residues. CDR3 DNA sequence: TGTGCCAGCAGCCTCGGGGTCACTGAAGCTTTCTTT. It translates to CASSLGVTEAFF.